A selection of T cell receptor beta chains follows, all from one sample in a study of shared clonotypes between healthy human individuals. Assay: immunoSEQ multiplex PCR; the TCRdb copy retains only in-frame clones and omits some. The sample yields 650,000 to 700,000 clones, roughly 87% seen once. Sequencing was done on a sample of memory CD8+ T cells from PBMCs. The receptors here all came from a man younger than 35 in good health. Some clones in this sample may be carry-over from other donors' samples. Each CDR3 is given with its conserved first and last residue. Each record gives: V gene, D gene, J gene, clone size, CDR3 protein, CDR3 DNA. A D gene is named only where the DNA matches it firmly. Clone size is stated in some rows and not others, as once, few, many or a class when expanded.

V gene: TRBV6-7
D gene: .
J gene: TRBJ2-7
clone size: .
CDR3 protein: CASNEQYF
CDR3 DNA: TGTGCCAGCAACGAGCAGTACTTC

V gene: TRBV28
D gene: TRBD2
J gene: TRBJ2-1
clone size: .
CDR3 protein: CASSPGLAAYNEQFF
CDR3 DNA: TGTGCCAGCAGCCCGGGACTAGCGGCATACAATGAGCAGTTCTTC

V gene: TRBV27
D gene: TRBD1
J gene: TRBJ1-2
clone size: .
CDR3 protein: CASSFRTGGLYGYTF
CDR3 DNA: TGTGCCAGCAGTTTTCGGACAGGGGGTTTGTATGGCTACACCTTC

V gene: TRBV7-9
D gene: TRBD1
J gene: TRBJ2-5
clone size: .
CDR3 protein: CASSIRQGSSQETQYF
CDR3 DNA: TGTGCCAGCAGTATAAGACAGGGGTCCTCACAAGAGACCCAGTACTTC

V gene: TRBV4-3
D gene: .
J gene: TRBJ1-2
clone size: .
CDR3 protein: CASSQDGGAGEDYGYTF
CDR3 DNA: TGCGCCAGCAGCCAAGATGGAGGGGCAGGGGAGGACTATGGCTACACCTTC

V gene: TRBV29-1
D gene: TRBD2
J gene: TRBJ2-7
clone size: .
CDR3 protein: CSVDRTSGKGAYEQYF
CDR3 DNA: TGCAGCGTTGACAGAACTAGCGGGAAAGGAGCGTACGAGCAGTACTTC

V gene: TRBV27
D gene: .
J gene: TRBJ2-7
clone size: .
CDR3 protein: CASSPKTGGGGEQYF
CDR3 DNA: TGTGCCAGCAGCCCGAAGACAGGCGGAGGGGGGGAGCAGTACTTC

V gene: TRBV10-3
D gene: TRBD1
J gene: TRBJ2-1
clone size: .
CDR3 protein: CAIRTRQGRSDEQFF
CDR3 DNA: TGTGCCATCAGAACTAGACAGGGGCGTTCTGATGAGCAGTTCTTC

V gene: TRBV11-2
D gene: TRBD1
J gene: TRBJ2-7
clone size: .
CDR3 protein: CASSLTGYYSYEQYF
CDR3 DNA: TGTGCCAGCAGCTTGACAGGGTATTACTCCTACGAGCAGTACTTC

V gene: TRBV19
D gene: .
J gene: TRBJ2-7
clone size: .
CDR3 protein: CASSIGMGTGEQYF
CDR3 DNA: TGTGCCAGTAGTATAGGAATGGGGACGGGCGAGCAGTACTTC

V gene: TRBV4-1
D gene: TRBD2
J gene: TRBJ2-1
clone size: once
CDR3 protein: CASSQVRGGGSYNEQFF
CDR3 DNA: TGCGCCAGCAGCCAAGTCCGGGGGGGTGGCTCCTACAATGAGCAGTTCTTC

V gene: TRBV28
D gene: .
J gene: TRBJ2-7
clone size: .
CDR3 protein: CASSFFGTNEQYF
CDR3 DNA: TGTGCCAGCAGTTTCTTTGGGACCAACGAGCAGTACTTC

V gene: TRBV11-1
D gene: .
J gene: TRBJ2-4
clone size: .
CDR3 protein: CASSLGAGIAKNIQYF
CDR3 DNA: TGTGCCAGCAGCTTAGGTGCAGGGATAGCCAAAAACATTCAGTACTTC

V gene: TRBV29-1
D gene: .
J gene: TRBJ1-1
clone size: .
CDR3 protein: CSVEFGTGGRKAFF
CDR3 DNA: TGCAGCGTTGAATTCGGGACGGGGGGAAGGAAAGCTTTCTTT

V gene: TRBV4-1
D gene: .
J gene: TRBJ2-7
clone size: .
CDR3 protein: CASSQDRSGATYEQYF
CDR3 DNA: TGCGCCAGCAGCCAAGACCGGTCGGGGGCCACCTACGAGCAGTACTTC

V gene: TRBV10-1
D gene: .
J gene: TRBJ2-3
clone size: .
CDR3 protein: CASSESLTDTQYF
CDR3 DNA: TGCGCCAGCAGTGAGTCGCTAACAGATACGCAGTATTTT

V gene: TRBV19
D gene: .
J gene: TRBJ2-4
clone size: .
CDR3 protein: CASSPRPQGPKNIQYF
CDR3 DNA: TGTGCCAGTAGCCCTAGACCCCAGGGACCGAAAAACATTCAGTACTTC